This T cell receptor (beta chain) was identified in a study of identical twins. Study findings and constraints: Models underpredicted monozygotic twin sharing of out-of-frame TCR alpha. Beta out-of-frame sequences showed weaker excess twin sharing.

A universal primer site came from template switching; cDNA carried unique molecular identifiers. TCRdb reprocessed the 5' RACE reads via MiXCR and lists one record per CDR3 protein. This sample has some 1,700,000 distinct CDR3 sequences; roughly 35% occur once, and the top ten carry around 0.25%. Germline values: CDR1 SGHAT, CDR2 FQNNGV. The CDR3 consists of 16 residues. V lost 0 bases and J 2 bases, leaving 12 bases between the germline ends. With no exceptions, donors were healthy Caucasians. For this clonotype: Antigen unknown.

The V gene is TRBV11-2, the J gene TRBJ2-3; no reliable D call. The sequence was collected from a newborn girl in good health. The specimen was cord blood. The CDR3 spells CASSLDVGEPTDTQYF. CDR3 DNA sequence: TGTGCCAGCAGCTTAGATGTTGGCGAACCCACAGATACGCAGTATTTT.